Below are 3 T cell receptor beta chains sequenced from a single sample in a study of blood T cell repertoires in COVID-19. The repertoire was sequenced with immunoSEQ multiplex PCR; TCRdb's copy has only in-frame clones and lacks some. The sample holds 100,000 or so clones, around four fifths seen once. The material sequenced was peripheral blood. All receptors derive from a human donor in a cohort sampled during active COVID-19.

The chain combines TRBV4-1 with TRBJ2-2, with no clear D. The CDR3 runs to 14 residues. Germline values: CDR1 MGHRA, CDR2 YSYEKL. The V and J ends lost 2 bases and 5 bases respectively, with 9 bases between them. CDR3: CASSQSILTGELFF. The CDR3 DNA reads as TGCGCCAGCAGCCAAAGCATTTTAACCGGGGAGCTGTTTTTT.

This chain connects TRBV5-1 to TRBJ1-6; 10 bases match TRBD1. Losses at the gene ends were 7 bases for V and 12 bases for J; bases not matched to a gene: 4. Germline V gene lookup returns CDR1 SGHRS and CDR2 YFSETQ. There are 12 residues in the CDR3. CDR3 amino acids: CASGGQGGPLHF. The DNA of the CDR3 is TGCGCCAGCGGCGGACAGGGGGGACCCCTCCACTTT.

The chain recombines TRBV29-1 with TRBJ1-6, with TRBD1 matching 9 bases. Germline trimming cut 4 bases from V and 5 bases from J; bases unmatched to any gene: 0. The CDR3 has 13 amino acids. Germline-derived CDR1 and CDR2 are SQVTM and ANQGSEA. This CDR3 reads CSVGTGDNSPLHF. Here the CDR3 DNA reads TGCAGCGTTGGGACAGGGGATAATTCACCCCTCCACTTT.